Sequencing of this TCR beta chain was carried out in a study of post-analysis software for immune sequencing data. Unique-molecular-identifier-tagged TCR beta cDNA libraries were used. T cells numbering roughly 1 to 10 million yielded 450,000 to 500,000 cDNA molecules. TCRdb used MiXCR to reprocess the PCR reads, holding one entry per CDR3 protein. The table includes 650,000 to 850,000 distinct CDR3 sequences, more than 45% detected once. Turning to this clonotype: The antigen remains undetermined.

The CDR3 runs to 20 residues. The trim removed 4 bases at V and 3 bases at J, leaving 21 bases unmatched. Germline CDR1 is DFQATT and CDR2 is SNEGSKA (reference sequence). Overall study results and limits: TRBV5-6, TRBV5-1 and TRBV20-1 were among four to six TRBV segments more frequent in patients than controls.

Sequencing was carried out using blood. This chain uses TRBV20-1 with TRBJ2-2; 9 bases are shared with TRBD1. The receptor's source is a girl aged 10 to 17 with multiple sclerosis. CDR3 DNA sequence: TGCAGTGCTATACGTCTGCACAGGGGGCGCATAAGTGGGGACACCGGGGAGCTGTTTTTT. Translated: CSAIRLHRGRISGDTGELFF.